This record looks at one T cell receptor (beta chain) sequence and its context. Its target antigen remains unknown. Within one base of it there is no much larger clone, and no base qualities were kept. Ficoll-Paque density gradient centrifugation was used to isolate PBMCs. From the cysteine up to the phenylalanine, the CDR3 has a length of 17 residues. Only the CDR3 DNA stays, 51 bases, in frame from base 1. V is reduced by 4 bases and J by 6 bases, leaving a spacing of 23 bases between them. The CDR1 and CDR2 encoded by the germline V gene are SGHAT and FQNNGV. The data were produced on an Illumina NovaSeq 6000. cDNA libraries for TCRalpha and TCRbeta were prepared by 5'RACE using constant-segment primers, with sample barcodes and unique molecular identifiers added. Trizol reagent was used to extract RNA from every sample. Libraries were amplified in two PCR steps, with a second sample barcode and Illumina TruSeq adapters added in the second step. Sequencing of libraries was performed on an Illumina NovaSeq with 2 x 150 bp paired-end reads. The authors' pipeline ran thus. The reads were demultiplexed and collapsed into UMI-guided consensus sequences using migec v1.2.7. Using mixcr v2.1.11, UMI consensuses were aligned to TRA and TRB V and J templates and then assembled into clonotypes. A clonotype was counted as expanded or contracted only when both edgeR and NoisET called the clonotype significant, with the noise models trained on biological replicates. edgeR calls used a false discovery rate-adjusted p below 0.01 and a log2 fold-change threshold of 1. As an exploratory analysis of dynamics, max-normalized trajectories of the 1000 most abundant clonotypes were examined by PCA with hierarchical clustering. Separately sequenced CD4+ and CD8+ repertoires were used to assign a CD4 or CD8 phenotype to each responding clone. TCRdb reran the public reads through fastp at Q25 and MiXCR, keeping productive beta chains. Each record represents a unique CDR3 protein, reported with the most common genes and DNA among its rows. In this record, the V and J calls reflect TCRdb's handling and not the investigators' own analysis. The sample records hundreds of thousands of distinct CDR3 sequences, around 27% of which are singletons. The top ten constitute around 12% of the sample.

The data were obtained in a study of T-cell memory formation after mild COVID-19 (dated by TCRdb to the early 2020s). Regarding the study in general: Most TCR sequence clusters were specific to one of the two donors. The cohort comprised two young, previously healthy adult volunteers, one female and one male. T-cell clones expanding and contracting after mild COVID-19 in a couple of donors were tracked by longitudinal TCRalpha and TCRbeta repertoire sequencing. Points the paper makes about the study in general: Contracting CD4+ clones appeared mostly in the CM and EM memory subsets, whereas CD8+ clones were enriched in EMRA. The study included only a couple of mild cases, and larger cohorts that include severe cases with pre-infection samples were judged to be necessary. Some responding clones were detected in pre-infection memory, which suggested that pre-existing cross-reactive memory T cells had joined the SARS-CoV-2 response. Clones contracting from day 15 to 85 had balanced CD4/CD8 phenotypes, while a second wave expanding from day 15 to 37 was biased towards CD4+. SARS-CoV-2 specificity of the second-wave clones peaking on day 37 was not confirmed.

This receptor was obtained from an adult woman who had mild COVID-19 (a few samples of this study predate the infection). The sample titles of this study are shuffled in the database, so cell type and time point are left out; the donor was told from shared clones. Input material: PBMCs or a T cell subset sorted from them (not recorded which). The rearrangement joined TRBV11-2 to TRBJ2-3; the D call is tentative, TRBD1 or TRBD2, as each matches 5 bases. DNA sequence: TGTGCCAGCAGCTGGGCCCGGGGCAGGGTGGATTCGGATACGCAGTATTTT. Translated, it reads CASSWARGRVDSDTQYF.